The 31 T cell receptor beta chains listed next were all sequenced from one sample in a study of blood T cell repertoires in COVID-19. Sequenced by immunoSEQ multiplex PCR; TCRdb stores in-frame clones only, minus some. The sample lists approximately 280,000 clones, approximately 88% occurring once. Sequencing was done on a sample of PBMCs or T cells enriched from blood (not recorded which). The receptors originated from a woman in her forties who had recovered from COVID-19.

V usage is TRBV5-4 and J usage is TRBJ2-5, with TRBD1 as a possible D gene (6 bases). The CDR3 totals 15 residues. Germline V CDR1 and CDR2: SGHNT, YYREEE (reference sequence). The V end was cut by 4 bases, the J end by 4 bases, with 17 bases between. Here the CDR3 DNA reads TGTGCCAGCAGCCCAGGGGCAGGGTTGGTAGAGACCCAGTACTTC. Encoded protein: CASSPGAGLVETQYF.

This chain joins TRBV7-9 and TRBJ1-4; the D gene is possibly TRBD1 (6 bases). The CDR3 spans 18 residues. Between the trimmed V and J ends, which lost 5 bases and 4 bases, there was a span of 23 bases. The germline CDR1 and CDR2 sequences are SEHNR and FQNEAQ (reference sequence). CDR3 region: CASSKDLVGGPGNEKLFF. The CDR3 DNA is TGTGCCAGCAGCAAAGATCTGGTCGGGGGGCCGGGTAATGAAAAACTGTTTTTT. The complete variable domain, with remaining parts taken from reference TRBV7-9 and TRBJ1-4, reads DTGVSQNPRHKITKRGQNVTFRCDPISEHNRLYWYRQTLGQGPEFLTYFQNEAQLEKSRLLSDRFSAERPKGSFSTLEIQRTEQGDSAMYLCASSKDLVGGPGNEKLFFGSGTQLSVL.

This chain connects TRBV7-9 to TRBJ1-3; TRBD1 is a possible D gene (5 bases). V lost 1 base, J lost 2 bases, and 9 bases lay in between. Looked up from germline, CDR1 is SEHNR and CDR2 is FQNEAQ (reference sequence). The CDR3 contains 15 residues. CDR3 residues: CASSLVRRAGNTIYF. In DNA form, the CDR3 reads TGTGCCAGCAGCTTAGTTCGCAGGGCTGGAAACACCATATATTTT.

The V and J genes are TRBV10-3 and TRBJ2-2, with 10 bases lining up with TRBD2. Germline-derived CDR1 and CDR2 are ENHRY and SYGVKD. V lost 11 bases, J lost 4 bases, and 7 bases stayed unmatched. CDR3 length: 14 amino acids. The CDR3 spells CAVTAGGPTGELFF. DNA for the CDR3: TGTGCCGTTACAGCGGGAGGGCCCACCGGGGAGCTGTTTTTT.

This clone was seen only once. This rearrangement joins TRBV2 to TRBJ1-5; 10 bases line up with TRBD1. V gave up 7 bases and J gave up 2 bases; unmatched junction bases: 8. The CDR3 is 16 residues long. The V gene's germline CDR1 is SNHLY and CDR2 FYNNEI. The CDR3 nucleotides are TGTGCCAGCATCCCGGGACAGGGGTGGGGCAATCAGCCCCAGCATTTT. It specifies CASIPGQGWGNQPQHF.

The chain employs TRBV6-6 and TRBJ2-7; 10 bases are a match to TRBD1. The CDR3 spans 15 residues. Germline V lookup: CDR1 MNHNY, CDR2 SVGAGI (reference sequence). J gave up 6 bases and V 1 base, and 6 bases lay outside the gene matches. The CDR3 DNA reads TGTGCCAGCAGTTACTATTGGACAGGGGGATCCGAGCAGTACTTC. It encodes CASSYYWTGGSEQYF.

The rearrangement joins TRBV5-1 to TRBJ1-1; D is unclear. This CDR3 is built from 17 residues. V gave up 0 bases and J gave up 1 base, with 16 bases separating them. Germline CDR1 SGHRS, CDR2 YFSETQ. The CDR3 DNA reads TGCGCCAGCAGCTTGGTAGGAGACCCCGAAACGAACACTGAAGCTTTCTTT. Protein: CASSLVGDPETNTEAFF.

The rearrangement uses TRBV27 and TRBJ2-1; TRBD1 aligns across 7 bases. CDR3 length: 16 residues. With 4 bases clipped from V and 12 bases from J, the junction kept 18 bases outside the gene matches. CDR1 and CDR2 (germline): MNHEY, SMNVEV (reference sequence). The CDR3 loop reads CASSSNLQGLPPGQFF. The CDR3 DNA sequence: TGTGCCAGCAGTTCCAACCTACAGGGGCTACCCCCCGGGCAGTTCTTC.

This clone was detected only once. The gene calls are TRBV6-6 and TRBJ2-7, with TRBD1 matching 7 bases. Germline V gives CDR1 MNHNY, CDR2 SVGAGI (reference sequence). V lost 6 bases to trimming and J lost 5 bases; unmatched junction nucleotides: 7. The CDR3 spans 13 residues. The CDR3 DNA follows: TGTGCCAGCAGAACTCCAACAGGGGACGAGCAGTACTTC. Translating gives CASRTPTGDEQYF.

The V and J genes are TRBV11-2 and TRBJ2-7; 9 bases fit TRBD2. Germline values: CDR1 SGHAT, CDR2 FQNNGV. The ends lost 6 bases at V and 5 bases at J; junction bases unmatched: 5. The CDR3 is 13 residues long. This chain's CDR3 is CASRISGSHEQYF. The CDR3 DNA is TGTGCCAGCAGAATTAGCGGGAGTCACGAGCAGTACTTC.

The table lists this clone with a few counts. The chain links TRBV3-1 (or the pseudogene TRBV3-2) to TRBJ2-7, with 12 positions matching TRBD1. Looked up from germline, CDR1 is LGHDT and CDR2 is YNNKEL (reference sequence). This CDR3 spans 17 amino acids. V lost 4 bases, J lost 0 bases, and 7 bases stayed unmatched. This CDR3 is CASSRRDRGLSSYEQYF. The CDR3 coding sequence is TGTGCCAGCAGCCGCCGGGACAGGGGGCTCTCCTCCTACGAGCAGTACTTC.

This clone is a singleton in its sample. This sequence joins TRBV18 and TRBJ1-1, with a weak D call TRBD1 (6 bases). This CDR3 spans 15 amino acids. Germline CDR1 is KGHSH and CDR2 is LQKENI. Between the trimmed V and J ends, which lost 5 bases and 0 bases, there was a span of 13 bases. The CDR3 protein is CASSETGNMNTEAFF. CDR3 in DNA: TGTGCCAGCTCAGAGACAGGAAACATGAACACTGAAGCTTTCTTT.

The V call is TRBV19, the J call TRBJ2-1; no definite D call. Germline V gene data show CDR1 as LNHDA and CDR2 as SQIVND (reference sequence). V dropped 3 bases and J dropped 4 bases, with 10 bases sitting between them. CDR3 length: 14 residues. CDR3 DNA sequence: TGTGCCAGTAGTATCCCCCCCAGGTACAATGAGCAGTTCTTC. It specifies CASSIPPRYNEQFF.

The chain is built from TRBV6-5 and TRBJ1-6; D is perhaps TRBD1 (5 bases). V was trimmed by 3 bases and J by 7 bases, leaving 13 bases between them. CDR1 MNHEY and CDR2 SVGAGI come from the germline V gene. This CDR3 region has 15 residues. CDR3 in DNA: TGTGCCAGCAGTTATGGGGGGGGTTACAATTCACCCCTCCACTTT. Protein: CASSYGGGYNSPLHF.

This clone was counted only a few times. The chain couples TRBV19 to TRBJ2-7, with 12 bases fitting TRBD1. Unmatched junction bases numbered 11, after V lost 10 bases and J lost 7 bases. The CDR3 contains 14 residues. Germline-derived CDR1 and CDR2 are LNHDA and SQIVND (reference sequence). CDR3 region: CATSRDRGRGEQYF. The CDR3, as DNA: TGTGCCACAAGCCGGGACAGGGGGCGGGGGGAGCAGTACTTC.

The chain carries TRBV5-5 and TRBJ1-5; no clear D. Germline V CDR1 and CDR2: SGHKS, YYEKEE (reference sequence). V dropped 0 bases and J dropped 4 bases, with 11 bases sitting between them. The CDR3 runs to 15 residues. CDR3 DNA sequence: TGTGCCAGCAGCTTGGATGCCCAGCGTAATCAGCCCCAGCATTTT. Residues: CASSLDAQRNQPQHF.

The DNA for the CDR3 is TGTGCCAGTACGGAAAGGGGGCGGAGAGATACGCAGTATTTT. This gives the protein CASTERGRRDTQYF. The V call is TRBV19, the J call TRBJ2-3; 7 bases are shared with TRBD1. V lost 7 bases, J lost 5 bases, and 9 bases stayed unmatched. Looked up from germline, CDR1 is LNHDA and CDR2 is SQIVND (reference sequence). The length of the CDR3 is 14 residues.

This chain uses TRBV28 with TRBJ2-2; 9 nucleotides agree with TRBD2. Germline CDR1 reads MDHEN; CDR2 reads SYDVKM. V trimming: 6 bases; J trimming: 7 bases; junction bases outside the gene matches: 6. The CDR3 is made up of 14 amino acids. The CDR3 is CASRREGGIGELFF. CDR3 coding DNA: TGTGCCAGCAGGCGGGAGGGCGGAATCGGGGAGCTGTTTTTT. Together with reference TRBV28 and TRBJ2-2, the CDR3 gives the full variable domain: DVKVTQSSRYLVKRTGEKVFLECVQDMDHENMFWYRQDPGLGLRLIYFSYDVKMKEKGDIPEGYSVSREKKERFSLILESASTNQTSMYLCASRREGGIGELFFGEGSRLTVL.

This clone was detected once. The chain uses TRBV27 and TRBJ2-3; D is unresolved. Germline CDR1 MNHEY, CDR2 SMNVEV (reference sequence). V lost 6 bases to trimming and J lost 6 bases, with 10 bases between them. There are 12 residues in the CDR3. Here the CDR3 reads CASSRSVDTQYF. The CDR3 bases are TGTGCCAGCAGCCGTTCGGTTGATACGCAGTATTTT.

This clone was detected a few times. The V call is TRBV6-2 or TRBV6-3, the J call TRBJ2-2; weak D call: TRBD1 (6 bases). Germline assignment: CDR1 MNHEY and CDR2 SVGEGT. Trimming removed 6 bases from V and 2 bases from J, with 10 bases in between. The CDR3 runs to 14 residues. As DNA, the CDR3 is TGTGCCAGCAGCGGGACAAGCAACACCGGGGAGCTGTTTTTT. It encodes CASSGTSNTGELFF.

This chain uses TRBV28 with TRBJ1-2; a weak D match, TRBD1 (5 bases). This CDR3 spans 12 amino acids. V was shortened by 9 bases and J by 3 bases, with 11 bases between the two germline ends. Germline V lookup: CDR1 MDHEN, CDR2 SYDVKM. This CDR3 is CASEQAHYGYTF. Here the CDR3 DNA reads TGTGCCAGTGAACAGGCCCACTATGGCTACACCTTC.

J is TRBJ2-3 and V is TRBV5-4; a weak D match, TRBD1 (6 bases). The CDR3 spans 14 residues. CDR1 and CDR2 from the germline V gene are SGHNT and YYREEE (reference sequence). V was pared by 5 bases and J by 5 bases, with 15 bases between. The chain's CDR3 is CASRGAGREDTQYF. DNA for the CDR3: TGTGCCAGCAGGGGGGCGGGTCGGGAAGATACGCAGTATTTT.

The rearrangement joins TRBV7-6 to TRBJ2-7; tentatively, D is TRBD1 (5 bases). CDR3 size: 15 residues. The germline V gene encodes CDR1 SGHVS and CDR2 FNYEAQ. The germline V and J ends were trimmed by 1 base and 3 bases, with 13 bases remaining between them. The CDR3: CASSLGPGLFYEQYF. CDR3 in DNA: TGTGCCAGCAGCTTAGGTCCAGGGTTATTCTACGAGCAGTACTTC.

The V gene is TRBV11-2, the J gene TRBJ2-6, with a weak D call TRBD2 (6 bases). This CDR3 has 16 residues. The germline V gene has CDR1 SGHAT and CDR2 FQNNGV. V lost 4 bases and J lost 1, with 11 bases in between. Written as DNA, the CDR3 is TGTGCCAGCAGCTCCCGGGGGTCTTCTGGGGCCAACGTCCTGACTTTC. As protein: CASSSRGSSGANVLTF.

This clone was found once. The chain couples TRBV24-1 to TRBJ2-1, with 11 bases matching TRBD2. From germline, CDR1 is KGHDR and CDR2 SFDVKD. The V and J ends lost 5 bases and 8 bases, in that order; junction bases with no gene match: 4. The CDR3 extends over 14 amino acids. In DNA form, the CDR3 reads TGTGCCACCAGTGGTACTAGCGGGAGCTATGAGCAGTTCTTC. This codes for CATSGTSGSYEQFF.

The chain employs TRBV24-1 and TRBJ1-2; D gene uncertain. The CDR3 contains 14 residues. In germline, CDR1 is KGHDR, CDR2 SFDVKD. The V gene lost 4 bases and the J gene lost 7 bases, with 15 bases spanning the gap. The CDR3 here is CATSDPFRSTGYTF. The CDR3 DNA reads TGTGCCACCAGTGACCCGTTTAGAAGTACTGGCTACACCTTC.

This chain uses TRBV5-8 with TRBJ2-7; 7 nucleotides match TRBD1. This CDR3 region has 14 residues. The germline CDR1 and CDR2 sequences are SGHTS and YDEGEE. Trimming removed 2 bases from V and 2 bases from J; junction bases left unmatched: 4. The CDR3 DNA reads TGTGCCAGCAGCTTCCGGGACAGCACCTACGAGCAGTACTTC. Encoded protein: CASSFRDSTYEQYF.

The CDR3 loop reads CASTDSYEQYF. The CDR3 region has the DNA TGTGCCAGCACAGACAGCTACGAGCAGTACTTC. This sequence joins TRBV28 and TRBJ2-7, with D possibly matching TRBD1 (5 bases). Trimming stripped 7 bases from V and 3 bases from J, with 7 bases between. CDR3 length equals 11 residues. Germline values: CDR1 MDHEN, CDR2 SYDVKM.

This chain uses TRBV7-2 with TRBJ1-2; D is ambiguous. This CDR3 spans 13 amino acids. The V and J ends lost 1 base and 4 bases respectively, with 7 bases between them. Germline V gene lookup returns CDR1 SGHTA and CDR2 FQGNSA. In DNA form, the CDR3 reads TGTGCCAGCAGCTTAGACTTGCTCTATGGCTACACCTTC. Its translation is CASSLDLLYGYTF.

The chain combines TRBV7-9 with TRBJ2-7; maybe TRBD2 (6 bases). The CDR3 length is 16 residues. Germline loops: CDR1 SEHNR, CDR2 FQNEAQ (reference sequence). The germline V and J ends were trimmed by 1 base and 3 bases, with 16 bases remaining between them. The CDR3 sequence: CASSLGLGSGSYEQYF. In DNA form, the CDR3 reads TGTGCCAGCAGCTTAGGGCTGGGTAGCGGAAGCTACGAGCAGTACTTC.

This clone has just a few counts. This rearrangement joins TRBV3-1 (or the pseudogene TRBV3-2) to TRBJ2-7; possible D gene TRBD1, 5 bases. CDR1 LGHDT and CDR2 YNNKEL come from the germline V gene (reference sequence). The CDR3 has 16 amino acids. V was trimmed by 0 bases and J by 3 bases, leaving 15 bases between them. The CDR3: CASSQDPTAANYEQYF. DNA of the CDR3: TGTGCCAGCAGCCAAGATCCGACAGCCGCGAACTACGAGCAGTACTTC.